This T cell receptor beta chain was captured in a study of PD-1 blockade in classical Hodgkin lymphoma. Study-level results: When nivolumab was started under 1 year after ASCT, patients were excluded. Relapsed/refractory patients reportedly had lower baseline diversity than newly diagnosed patients. Prior therapy or disease activity may underlie the repertoire differences, whose causes remain undefined.

CDR3 length equals 12 residues. The germline CDR1 and CDR2 sequences are SGHRS and YFSETQ. V was pared by 4 bases and J by 3 bases, with 7 bases between. Note on this clone: As yet, its antigen is unknown. Different DNA sequences within this sample yield the same CDR3.

Time point here: cycle 4 day 1 (C4D1), after five to seven weeks of nivolumab. Exposure to brentuximab vedotin varied, and each patient had relapsed following autologous stem cell transplantation. Responses achieved at best were complete response, partial response or progressive disease. Assay used: immunoSEQ multiplex PCR; TCRdb lists only in-frame clones, some missing. The sample yields tens of thousands of clones, 80% seen once. The sequence was obtained from a human donor with classical Hodgkin lymphoma. Here the sequenced sample was peripheral blood mononuclear cells (PBMCs), taken before the fourth cycle of nivolumab. The V gene is TRBV5-1, the J gene TRBJ1-1; D is unclear. For the CDR3, the DNA is TGCGCCAGCAGCACCGGATACACTGAAGCTTTCTTT. Amino acid sequence: CASSTGYTEAFF.